This T cell receptor (beta chain) appears in the sequencing data of a study of type 1 regulatory T cells. TCRdb used MiXCR to reprocess the reads, holding one entry per CDR3 protein. The data show tens of thousands of distinct CDR3 sequences, approximately 47% seen once. Details on this clonotype: Its specificity is not known.

Germline lookup yields CDR1 MNHNY and CDR2 SVGAGI (reference sequence). Trimming left V 1 base short and J 8 bases short, with 8 bases between. The CDR3 contains 12 residues. The receptor was derived from a human donor in good health. The sample taken for sequencing was cultured non-Tr1 T cells, either the whole culture or a sorted T cell fraction (not recorded which). The chain has TRBV6-6 and TRBJ1-2, with D unresolved. CDR3 in amino acids: CASSYFPDGYTF. As DNA, the CDR3 is TGTGCCAGCAGTTACTTTCCAGACGGCTACACCTTC.